The rows below give T cell receptor beta chains drawn from one sample of a study of blood T cell repertoires in COVID-19. Assay: immunoSEQ multiplex PCR; the TCRdb copy retains only in-frame clones and omits some. The data contain under 150,000 clones, less than 90% of them singletons. The sample was PBMCs or T cells enriched from blood (not recorded which). The receptor source for this set is a man between 25 and 39 years old who had recovered from COVID-19. The CDR3 runs from the conserved cysteine through the conserved F or W. Each record gives: clone size, V gene, D gene, J gene, CDR3 DNA, CDR3 protein. A D gene is named only where the DNA matches it firmly. Expanded clones are given a class, and other clones once, few, many or no size at all.

>NA|TRBV18|TRBD2|TRBJ2-7
TGTGCCAGCTCACCTAGCGGGAGGGATTACGAGCAGTACTTC
CASSPSGRDYEQYF
>NA|TRBV30|NA|TRBJ1-2
TGTGCCTGGAGTAGAGGCTCCTATGGCTACACCTTC
CAWSRGSYGYTF
>NA|TRBV5-6|TRBD1|TRBJ1-1
TGTGCCAGCAGGGTTAGGGGGCTTGGTGGGACTGAAGCTTTCTTT
CASRVRGLGGTEAFF
>NA|TRBV5-4|TRBD2|TRBJ2-7
TGTGCCAGCAGCTTGTGGACTAGCGGAACCTACGAGCAGTACTTC
CASSLWTSGTYEQYF
>NA|TRBV24-1|TRBD1|TRBJ2-3
TGTGCCACCAGTGATTTGGGACAGGGAGATACGCAGTATTTT
CATSDLGQGDTQYF
>NA|TRBV28|NA|TRBJ2-3
TGTGCCAGCAGTGAGGGAACGAGCCTGTTATCGCAGTATTTT
CASSEGTSLLSQYF
>NA|TRBV7-9|NA|TRBJ1-6
TGTGCCAGCAGCTTAGTTCGCGGGTTTAACAATTCACCCCTCCACTTT
CASSLVRGFNNSPLHF
>few|TRBV18|NA|TRBJ1-1
TGTGCCAGCTCACCAAGCACAGGGCTAACTGAAGCTTTCTTT
CASSPSTGLTEAFF
>NA|TRBV4-1|NA|TRBJ2-1
TGCGCCAGCAGCCACCCTGACAGAACTGACAATGAGCAGTTCTTC
CASSHPDRTDNEQFF
>NA|TRBV6-1|TRBD2|TRBJ2-3
TGTGCCAGCAGTGAACTAGCGGGAGCAGATACGCAGTATTTT
CASSELAGADTQYF
>NA|TRBV5-4|NA|TRBJ1-4
TGTGCCAGCAGCTTGGATGGCAGGACTAATGAAAAACTGTTTTTT
CASSLDGRTNEKLFF
>NA|TRBV27|TRBD1|TRBJ1-5
TGTGCCAGCAGACCGGGACAGGGGGCGGCTCAGCCCCAGCATTTT
CASRPGQGAAQPQHF
>NA|TRBV2|TRBD2|TRBJ2-1
TGTGCCAGCAGGAACAGCGGGAGCTCCTACAATGAGCAGTTCTTC
CASRNSGSSYNEQFF
>NA|TRBV3-1/TRBV3-2|TRBD1|TRBJ1-1
TGTGCCAGCAGCCCTACAGGGGCGGCTTGGAACACTGAAGCTTTCTTT
CASSPTGAAWNTEAFF
>NA|TRBV12-3/TRBV12-4|NA|TRBJ1-1
TGTGCCAGCAGTTTGGGAGGGAAGGCTTTCTTT
CASSLGGKAFF
>NA|TRBV10-3|NA|TRBJ1-3
TGTGCCATCAGTGTTGAGGTGGGGAGGCCTGGAAACACCATATATTTT
CAISVEVGRPGNTIYF
>NA|TRBV19|NA|TRBJ2-3
TGTGCCAGTAGGGTAGGCAGGGGAGCAGATACGCAGTATTTT
CASRVGRGADTQYF
>NA|TRBV14|TRBD1|TRBJ1-2
TGTGCCAGCAGCCGAAACAGGCCACAGGGGAACTATGGCTACACCTTC
CASSRNRPQGNYGYTF
>NA|TRBV2|NA|TRBJ2-1
TGTGCCAGCAGCCCCGGGTTCGCAGGGGTAAACAATGAGCAGTTCTTC
CASSPGFAGVNNEQFF
>NA|TRBV19|NA|TRBJ2-2
TGTGCCAGTAGTAGGAGGAACGGGGAGCTGTTTTTT
CASSRRNGELFF
>NA|TRBV29-1|TRBD2|TRBJ2-1
TGCAGCGCGTCGCTAGCGGGAGGAGCCGCCAATGAGCAGTTCTTC
CSASLAGGAANEQFF
>NA|TRBV9|NA|TRBJ2-3
TGTGCCAGCAGCCGGAAGTCAGACTTCCGCACAGATACGCAGTATTTT
CASSRKSDFRTDTQYF
>NA|TRBV27|NA|TRBJ2-1
TGTGCCAGTTCCTCCTTACTAGGAGGAGTCTACAATGAGCAGTTCTTC
CASSSLLGGVYNEQFF
>NA|TRBV15|TRBD1|TRBJ1-6
TGTGCCACCAGCAAGACAGGGTATAATTCACCCCTCCACTTT
CATSKTGYNSPLHF
>NA|TRBV7-9|TRBD1|TRBJ1-6
TGTGCCAGCAGCTCCATGACAGGGGGGGATTCACCCCTCCACTTT
CASSSMTGGDSPLHF
>NA|TRBV15|NA|TRBJ2-2
TGTGCCACCAGCAGACCGCATTCCACAGATAACACCGGGGAGCTGTTTTTT
CATSRPHSTDNTGELFF
>NA|TRBV19|NA|TRBJ1-5
TGTGCCAGGAGTATCTCAGGACAGAGCAATCAGCCCCAGCATTTT
CARSISGQSNQPQHF
>NA|TRBV27|TRBD2|TRBJ2-5
TGTGCCAGCAGTTTTCGGGGACTAGCGGGAGCAGAGACCCAGTACTTC
CASSFRGLAGAETQYF
>NA|TRBV24-1|TRBD1|TRBJ2-2
TGTGCCACCAGTGCCGCCCCCGGACAGGGAATTCCCGGGGAGCTGTTTTTT
CATSAAPGQGIPGELFF
>once|TRBV21-1|NA|TRBJ1-5
TGTGCCAGCAGCATGAGGGGGCGCGGCCAGCCCCAGCATTTT
CASSMRGRGQPQHF